This T cell receptor (beta chain) was observed in a study of shared clonotypes between healthy human individuals. Per germline, CDR1 SGHRS and CDR2 YFSETQ. V lost 4 bases, J lost 3 bases, and 10 bases lay in between. This CDR3 has 13 residues. Genomic DNA, for the unsorted samples, came from tens of millions of PBMCs. This clone was found once. Sequencing was performed with immunoSEQ multiplex PCR; in TCRdb, only in-frame clones are kept and a portion is missing. The sample contains fewer than 550,000 clones, nearly 80% of which appear only once. Sequenced sample: PBMCs. The chain joins TRBV5-1 to TRBJ2-5, with unresolved D. The sequence was obtained from a woman aged 35 to 49 in good health. Some clones in this sample may be carry-over from other donors' samples. CDR3 sequence (DNA): TGCGCCAGCAGCCCTGTTTGGGAAGAGACCCAGTACTTC. Translating it yields CASSPVWEETQYF. The complete variable domain, with remaining parts taken from reference TRBV5-1 and TRBJ2-5, reads KAGVTQTPRYLIKTRGQQVTLSCSPISGHRSVSWYQQTPGQGLQFLFEYFSETQRNKGNFPGRFSGRQFSNSRSEMNVSTLELGDSALYLCASSPVWEETQYFGPGTRLLVL.